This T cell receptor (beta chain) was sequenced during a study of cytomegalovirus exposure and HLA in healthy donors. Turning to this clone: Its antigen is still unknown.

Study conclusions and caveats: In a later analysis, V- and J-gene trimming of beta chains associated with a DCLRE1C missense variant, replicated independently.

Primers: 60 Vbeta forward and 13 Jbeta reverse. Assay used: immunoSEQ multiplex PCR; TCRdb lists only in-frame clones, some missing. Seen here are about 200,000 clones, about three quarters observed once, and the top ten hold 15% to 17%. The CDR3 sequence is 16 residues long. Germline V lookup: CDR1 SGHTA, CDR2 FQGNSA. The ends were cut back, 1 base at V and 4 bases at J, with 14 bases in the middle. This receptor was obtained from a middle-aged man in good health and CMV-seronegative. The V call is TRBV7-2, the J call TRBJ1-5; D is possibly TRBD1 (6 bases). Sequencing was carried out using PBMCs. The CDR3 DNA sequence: TGTGCCAGCAGCTTAGAGACAGGCCTAGCAAATCAGCCCCAGCATTTT. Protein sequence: CASSLETGLANQPQHF.